This TCR beta chain appears in the sequencing data of a study of blood T cell repertoires in COVID-19. On the study more broadly: Whether acute or convalescent, the COVID-19 samples came from the United States, Italy and Spain.

Trimming stripped 5 bases from V and 5 bases from J, with 13 bases between. There are 14 residues in the CDR3. Looked up from germline, CDR1 is SGHTA and CDR2 is FQGTGA. Using immunoSEQ multiplex PCR, the repertoire was profiled, and TCRdb retains in-frame clones only, with some absent. The top ten clones hold 3.3% of a sample with 150,000 to 200,000 clones, 85% of them seen once. The chain is built from TRBV7-3 and TRBJ2-1; the D gene is possibly TRBD1 (6 bases). The TCR originated in a human donor with acute or convalescent COVID-19. The donor label of this sample is uncertain. Sample: peripheral blood. The CDR3 is CASSLQGINNEQFF. Here the CDR3 DNA reads TGTGCCAGCAGCCTCCAGGGGATTAACAATGAGCAGTTCTTC.